Presented here are 12 T cell receptor beta chains from one specimen sequenced in a study of T cell changes during pregnancy in multiple sclerosis. Only in-frame clones appear in the TCRdb table, and some are missing; sequencing was by immunoSEQ multiplex PCR. Among about 110,000 clones, more than 80% were seen once, and the ten largest hold less than 2%. The sample was peripheral blood, taken before pregnancy. Receptors were obtained from a female donor with multiple sclerosis, enrolled in a pregnancy study.

CDR3 sequence (DNA): TGTGCCAGTAGTAACCTGGGACAGGTAAGGACTGAAGCTTTCTTT. It codes for CASSNLGQVRTEAFF. The chain is built from TRBV19 and TRBJ1-1; 8 nucleotides align to TRBD1. The CDR3 extends over 15 amino acids. The J segment lost 5 bases and the V segment lost 4 bases, leaving 9 bases of the junction unmatched. The germline CDR1 and CDR2 sequences are LNHDA and SQIVND (reference sequence).

The rearrangement uses TRBV4-1 and TRBJ1-2; TRBD1 matches at 9 bases. The trim removed 5 bases at V and 2 bases at J, leaving 6 bases unmatched. The CDR3 runs 15 residues. Germline V gene sequence: CDR1 MGHRA, CDR2 YSYEKL. Here the CDR3 DNA reads TGCGCCAGCAGCGGACAGGGGAGGAGAAACTATGGCTACACCTTC. Translated, it gives CASSGQGRRNYGYTF.

This chain uses TRBV11-2 with TRBJ2-7; D is uncertain. V was shortened by 5 bases and J by 0 bases, with 5 bases between the two germline ends. The CDR3 sequence is 12 residues long. Germline-derived CDR1 and CDR2 are SGHAT and FQNNGV. CDR3 coding DNA: TGTGCCAGCAGCCCTTACTCCTACGAGCAGTACTTC. This sequence encodes CASSPYSYEQYF.

The chain recombines TRBV5-4 with TRBJ2-7; 14 bases map to TRBD2. The CDR3 length is 15 residues. The germline V gene has CDR1 SGHNT and CDR2 YYREEE (reference sequence). V was pared by 3 bases and J by 3 bases, with 2 bases of the junction left unmatched. The DNA of the CDR3 is TGTGCCAGCAGCTGGGGACTAGCGGGAGACTACGAGCAGTACTTC. Amino acid sequence: CASSWGLAGDYEQYF.

The chain employs TRBV18 and TRBJ1-1; no firm D call. From germline, CDR1 is KGHSH and CDR2 LQKENI. The CDR3 loop spans 13 amino acids. V gave up 4 bases and J gave up 1 base, with 7 bases separating them. CDR3 bases: TGTGCCAGCTCACATAACAAGAACACTGAAGCTTTCTTT. The encoded protein is CASSHNKNTEAFF.

The chain couples TRBV6-1 to TRBJ2-1; the match to TRBD2 covers 12 bases. The CDR3 spans 15 residues. The germline V gene has CDR1 MNHNS and CDR2 SASEGT. Germline trimming cut 3 bases from V and 7 bases from J; bases unmatched to any gene: 4. The CDR3 DNA is TGTGCCAGCAGTGAGACTAGCGGGAGTCAAAATGAGCAGTTCTTC. Translation gives CASSETSGSQNEQFF.

This sequence joins TRBV9 and TRBJ2-7, with a weak D call TRBD1 (5 bases). The germline V and J ends were trimmed by 4 bases and 0 bases, with 20 bases remaining between them. This CDR3 has 17 residues. Germline CDR1 and CDR2: SGDLS and YYNGEE. The CDR3 is CASSPQVSVDSSYEQYF. In nucleotides, the CDR3 is TGTGCCAGCAGCCCCCAGGTGTCTGTCGACAGCTCCTACGAGCAGTACTTC.

A single count supports this clone. This chain uses TRBV29-1 with TRBJ1-1; TRBD1 agrees at 9 bases. The CDR3 runs 14 residues. V trimming: 6 bases; J trimming: 6 bases; junction bases outside the gene matches: 11. Germline V CDR1 and CDR2: SQVTM, ANQGSEA. In DNA form, the CDR3 reads TGCAGCGTGCAAGACAGGGGGTGGGTCTCTGAAGCTTTCTTT. Translation: CSVQDRGWVSEAFF.

The chain joins TRBV9 to TRBJ2-6; tentatively, D is TRBD2 (6 bases). Germline-derived CDR1 and CDR2 are SGDLS and YYNGEE. V was cut by 3 bases and J by 1 base, with 8 bases left in between. This CDR3 contains 15 residues. In DNA form, the CDR3 reads TGTGCCAGCAGCGGGAGGGAATCTGGGGCCAACGTCCTGACTTTC. It codes for CASSGRESGANVLTF. Complete variable domain (other parts from reference TRBV9 and TRBJ2-6): DSGVTQTPKHLITATGQRVTLRCSPRSGDLSVYWYQQSLDQGLQFLIQYYNGEERAKGNILERFSAQQFPDLHSELNLSSLELGDSALYFCASSGRESGANVLTFGAGSRLTVL.

The chain couples TRBV4-2 to TRBJ2-1; perhaps TRBD1 as D (5 bases). Germline CDR1 is LGHNA and CDR2 is YNFKEQ. V lost 0 bases, J lost 6 bases, and 15 bases lay in between. This CDR3 contains 16 residues. The CDR3 DNA reads as TGTGCCAGCAGCCAAGACACCAGGGCTGAAGTCAATGAGCAGTTCTTC. It specifies CASSQDTRAEVNEQFF.

This clone was found once. V usage is TRBV30 and J usage is TRBJ2-5; 11 bases fit TRBD2. The CDR3 is made up of 14 amino acids. The V and J ends lost 0 bases and 9 bases, in that order; junction bases with no gene match: 6. The germline V gene encodes CDR1 GTSNPN and CDR2 SVGIG (reference sequence). The CDR3 here is CAWSVSIAGGPQYF. The CDR3 coding sequence is TGTGCCTGGAGTGTTAGTATAGCGGGGGGGCCCCAGTACTTC.

The chain links TRBV19 to TRBJ2-3; 11 bases fit TRBD2. V dropped 5 bases and J dropped 5; count of bases not matched to a gene: 9. The CDR3 covers 16 residues. Germline-derived CDR1 and CDR2 are LNHDA and SQIVND (reference sequence). Written as DNA, the CDR3 is TGTGCCAGTAGTCGGATAGCGGGAGGGCCTTTAGATACGCAGTATTTT. It yields the protein CASSRIAGGPLDTQYF.